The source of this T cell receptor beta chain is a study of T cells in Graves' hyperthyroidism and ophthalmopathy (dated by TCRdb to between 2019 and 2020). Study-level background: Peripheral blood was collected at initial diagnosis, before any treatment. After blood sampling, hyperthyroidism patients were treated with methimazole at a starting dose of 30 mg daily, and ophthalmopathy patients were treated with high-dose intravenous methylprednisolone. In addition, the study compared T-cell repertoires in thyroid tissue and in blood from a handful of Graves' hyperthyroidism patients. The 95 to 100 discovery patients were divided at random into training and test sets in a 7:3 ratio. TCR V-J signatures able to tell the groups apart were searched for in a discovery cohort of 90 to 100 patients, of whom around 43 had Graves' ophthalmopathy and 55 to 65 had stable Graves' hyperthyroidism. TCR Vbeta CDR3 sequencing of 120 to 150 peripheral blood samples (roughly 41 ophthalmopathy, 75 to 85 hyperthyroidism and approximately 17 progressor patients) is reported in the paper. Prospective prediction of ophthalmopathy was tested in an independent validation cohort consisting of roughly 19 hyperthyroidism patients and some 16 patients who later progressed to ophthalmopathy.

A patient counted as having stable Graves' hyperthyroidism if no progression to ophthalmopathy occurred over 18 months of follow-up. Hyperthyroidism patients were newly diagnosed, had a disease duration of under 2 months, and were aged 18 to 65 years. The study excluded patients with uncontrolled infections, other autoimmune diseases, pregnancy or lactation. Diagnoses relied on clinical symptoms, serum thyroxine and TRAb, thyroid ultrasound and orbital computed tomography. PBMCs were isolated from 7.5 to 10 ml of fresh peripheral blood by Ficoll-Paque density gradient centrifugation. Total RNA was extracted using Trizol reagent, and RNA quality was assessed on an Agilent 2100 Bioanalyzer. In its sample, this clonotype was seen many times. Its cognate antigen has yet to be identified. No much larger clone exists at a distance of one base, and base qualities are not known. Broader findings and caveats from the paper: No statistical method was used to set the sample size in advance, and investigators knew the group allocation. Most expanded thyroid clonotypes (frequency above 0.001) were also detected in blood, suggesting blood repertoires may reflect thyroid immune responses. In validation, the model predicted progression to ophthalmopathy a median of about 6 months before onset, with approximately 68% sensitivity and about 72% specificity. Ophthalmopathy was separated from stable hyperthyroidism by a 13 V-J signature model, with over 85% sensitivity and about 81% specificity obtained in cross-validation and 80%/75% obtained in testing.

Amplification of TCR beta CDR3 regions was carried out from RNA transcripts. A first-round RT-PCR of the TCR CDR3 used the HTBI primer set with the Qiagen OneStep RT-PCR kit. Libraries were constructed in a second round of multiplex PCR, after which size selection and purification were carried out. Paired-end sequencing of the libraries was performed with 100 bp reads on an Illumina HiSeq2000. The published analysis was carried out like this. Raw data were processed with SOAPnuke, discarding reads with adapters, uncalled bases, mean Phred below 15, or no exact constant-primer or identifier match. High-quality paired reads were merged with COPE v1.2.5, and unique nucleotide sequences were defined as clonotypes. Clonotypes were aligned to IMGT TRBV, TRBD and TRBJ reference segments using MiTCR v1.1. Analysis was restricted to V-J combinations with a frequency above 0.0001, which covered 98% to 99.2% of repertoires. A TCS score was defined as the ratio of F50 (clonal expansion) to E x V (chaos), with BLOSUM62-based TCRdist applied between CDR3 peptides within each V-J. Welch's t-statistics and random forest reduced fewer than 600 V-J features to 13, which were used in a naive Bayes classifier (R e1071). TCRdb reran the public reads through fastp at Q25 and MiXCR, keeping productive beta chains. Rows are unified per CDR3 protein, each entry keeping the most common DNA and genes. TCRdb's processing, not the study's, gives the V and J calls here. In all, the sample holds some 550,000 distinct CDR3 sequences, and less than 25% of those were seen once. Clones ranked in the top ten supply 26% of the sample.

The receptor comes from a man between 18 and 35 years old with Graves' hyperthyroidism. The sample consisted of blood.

The nucleotide sequence reads as follows: TGTGCCACCTTCATGTGGGGGGCACGAACTGAAGCTTTCTTT. This translates into CATFMWGARTEAFF. The chain is made from TRBV6-1 and TRBJ1-1; 6 matching bases give a weak D call of TRBD1. The germline V gene yields MNHNS for CDR1 and SASEGT for CDR2. Inclusive of the bounding cysteine and phenylalanine, the CDR3 is 14 residues long. The only DNA kept is the CDR3, 42 bases in frame from the first base. V gives up 10 bases and J gives up 5 bases, and the segment between their germline ends measures 20 bases.